What follows describes a single T cell receptor (beta chain). Its target is not known. Assay: immunoSEQ multiplex PCR; the TCRdb copy retains only in-frame clones and omits some. Of about 40,000 clones in the sample, about four fifths were seen once. The data belong to a study of a mutant IDH1 vaccine in newly diagnosed glioma. For the study at large: Earlier care involved radiotherapy, temozolomide, or both, and the majority received both. Whole-study findings and limits: Evidence of vaccine-induced immune responses was documented in approximately 93% of patients.

Time point meaning: week 11, during vaccination. The vaccine gave 300 ug of a 20-mer mutant IDH1 peptide subcutaneously per dose. With 4 bases clipped from V and 5 bases from J, the junction kept 13 bases outside the gene matches. The CDR3 extends over 16 amino acids. CDR1 is MNHEY and CDR2 is SVGAGI in the germline V gene. This receptor was taken from a man aged 40-49 years with glioma. The rearrangement uses TRBV6-5 and TRBJ1-1; 7 bases are shared with TRBD1. This sample comprised PBMCs, obtained from a glioma patient whose treatment included an IDH1 peptide vaccine. CDR3 residues: CASSWIRGTRGTEAFF. The CDR3 DNA is TGTGCCAGCAGTTGGATCAGAGGGACCAGGGGGACTGAAGCTTTCTTT.